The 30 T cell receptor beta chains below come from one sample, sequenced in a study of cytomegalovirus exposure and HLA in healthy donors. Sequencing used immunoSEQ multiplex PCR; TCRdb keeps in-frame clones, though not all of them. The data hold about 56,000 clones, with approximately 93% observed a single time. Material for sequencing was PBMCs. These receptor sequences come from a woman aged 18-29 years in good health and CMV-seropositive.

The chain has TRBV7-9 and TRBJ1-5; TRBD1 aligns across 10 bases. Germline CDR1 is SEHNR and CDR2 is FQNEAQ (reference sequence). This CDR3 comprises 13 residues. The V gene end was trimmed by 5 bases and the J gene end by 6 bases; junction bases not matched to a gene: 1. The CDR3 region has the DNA TGTGCCAGCAGCCGGACAGGGGGTCAGCCCCAGCATTTT. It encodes CASSRTGGQPQHF. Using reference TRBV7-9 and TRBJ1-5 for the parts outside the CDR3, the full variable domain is DTGVSQNPRHKITKRGQNVTFRCDPISEHNRLYWYRQTLGQGPEFLTYFQNEAQLEKSRLLSDRFSAERPKGSFSTLEIQRTEQGDSAMYLCASSRTGGQPQHFGDGTRLSIL.

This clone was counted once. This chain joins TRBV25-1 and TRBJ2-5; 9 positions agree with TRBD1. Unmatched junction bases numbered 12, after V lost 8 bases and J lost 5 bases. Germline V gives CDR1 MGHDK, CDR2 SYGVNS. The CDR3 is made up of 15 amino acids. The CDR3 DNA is TGTGCCAGCCGTTGGGGTGGGACAGGGTTGGAGACCCAGTACTTC. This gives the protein CASRWGGTGLETQYF.

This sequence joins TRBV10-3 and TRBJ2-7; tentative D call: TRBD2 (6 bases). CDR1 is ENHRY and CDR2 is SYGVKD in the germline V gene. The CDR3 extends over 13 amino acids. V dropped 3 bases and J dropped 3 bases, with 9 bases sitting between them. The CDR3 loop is CAISDIGSYEQYF. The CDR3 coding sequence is TGTGCCATCAGTGACATCGGGAGCTACGAGCAGTACTTC.

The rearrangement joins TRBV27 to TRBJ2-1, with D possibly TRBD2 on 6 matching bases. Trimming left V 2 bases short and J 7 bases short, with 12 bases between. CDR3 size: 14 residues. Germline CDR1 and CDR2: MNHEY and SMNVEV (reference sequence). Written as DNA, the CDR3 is TGTGCCAGCAGTTTAGTGACGGGGGTGAATGAGCAGTTCTTC. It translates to CASSLVTGVNEQFF.

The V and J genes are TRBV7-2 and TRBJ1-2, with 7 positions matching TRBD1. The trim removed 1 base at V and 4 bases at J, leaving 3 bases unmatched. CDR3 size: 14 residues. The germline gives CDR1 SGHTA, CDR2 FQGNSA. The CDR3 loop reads CASSLGGGSYGYTF. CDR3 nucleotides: TGTGCCAGCAGCTTAGGAGGGGGCAGCTATGGCTACACCTTC.

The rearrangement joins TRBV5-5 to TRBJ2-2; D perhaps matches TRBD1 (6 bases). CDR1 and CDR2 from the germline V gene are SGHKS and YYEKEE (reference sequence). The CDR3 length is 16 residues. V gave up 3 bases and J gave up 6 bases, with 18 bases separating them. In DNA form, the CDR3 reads TGTGCCAGCAGCTGGGCGACAGGATTAAACGCCGGGGAGCTGTTTTTT. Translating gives CASSWATGLNAGELFF. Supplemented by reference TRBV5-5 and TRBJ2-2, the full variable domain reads DAGVTQSPTHLIKTRGQQVTLRCSPISGHKSVSWYQQVLGQGPQFIFQYYEKEERGRGNFPDRFSARQFPNYSSELNVNALLLGDSALYLCASSWATGLNAGELFFGEGSRLTVL.

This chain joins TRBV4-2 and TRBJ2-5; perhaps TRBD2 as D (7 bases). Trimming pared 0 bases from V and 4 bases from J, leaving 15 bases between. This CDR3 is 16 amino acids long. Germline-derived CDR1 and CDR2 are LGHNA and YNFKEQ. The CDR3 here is CASSQDRMRGGETQYF. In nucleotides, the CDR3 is TGTGCCAGCAGCCAAGATAGGATGAGGGGGGGAGAGACCCAGTACTTC.

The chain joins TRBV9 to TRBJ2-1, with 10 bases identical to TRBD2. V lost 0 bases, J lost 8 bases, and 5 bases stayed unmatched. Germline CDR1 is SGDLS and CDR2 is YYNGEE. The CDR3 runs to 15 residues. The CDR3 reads CASSVAPSGGDEQFF. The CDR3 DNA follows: TGTGCCAGCAGCGTAGCACCTAGCGGGGGAGATGAGCAGTTCTTC.

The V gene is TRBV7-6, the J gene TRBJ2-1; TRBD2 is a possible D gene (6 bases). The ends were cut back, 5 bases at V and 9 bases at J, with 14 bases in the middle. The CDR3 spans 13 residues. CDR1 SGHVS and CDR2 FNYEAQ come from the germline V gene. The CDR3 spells CASSRRVEGEQFF. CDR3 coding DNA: TGTGCCAGCAGCCGAAGGGTGGAGGGTGAGCAGTTCTTC.

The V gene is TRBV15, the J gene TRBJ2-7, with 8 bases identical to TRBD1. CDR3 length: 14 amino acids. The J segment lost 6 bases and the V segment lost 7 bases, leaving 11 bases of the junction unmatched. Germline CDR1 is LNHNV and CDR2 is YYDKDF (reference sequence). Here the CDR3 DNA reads TGTGCCACCACCCTGGACAGGGCCCCACGCGAGCAGTACTTC. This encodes CATTLDRAPREQYF.

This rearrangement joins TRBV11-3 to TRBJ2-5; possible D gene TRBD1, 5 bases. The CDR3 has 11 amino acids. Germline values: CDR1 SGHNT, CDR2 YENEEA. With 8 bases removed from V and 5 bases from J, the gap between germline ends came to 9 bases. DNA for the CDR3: TGTGCCAGCTCAAAGGGGGAGACCCAGTACTTC. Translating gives CASSKGETQYF.

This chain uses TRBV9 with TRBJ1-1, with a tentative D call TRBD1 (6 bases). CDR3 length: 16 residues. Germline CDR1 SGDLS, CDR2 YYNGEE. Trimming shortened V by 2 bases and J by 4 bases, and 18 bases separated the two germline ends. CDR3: CASSVGRGEWGTEAFF. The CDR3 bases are TGTGCCAGCAGCGTCGGCAGGGGAGAATGGGGCACTGAAGCTTTCTTT.

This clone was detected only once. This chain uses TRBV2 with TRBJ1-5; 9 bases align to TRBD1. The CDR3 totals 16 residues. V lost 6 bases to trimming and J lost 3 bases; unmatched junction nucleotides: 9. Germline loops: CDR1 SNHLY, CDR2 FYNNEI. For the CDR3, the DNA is TGTGCCAGCAGGGGACAGGGAAGAAGTAACAATCAGCCCCAGCATTTT. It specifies CASRGQGRSNNQPQHF.

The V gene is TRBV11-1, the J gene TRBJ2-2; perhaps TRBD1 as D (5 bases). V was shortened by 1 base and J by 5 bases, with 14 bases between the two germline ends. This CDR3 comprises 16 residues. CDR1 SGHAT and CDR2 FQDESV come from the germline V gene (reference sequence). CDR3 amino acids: CASSLGGRVGTGELFF. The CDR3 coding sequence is TGTGCCAGCAGCTTAGGCGGCAGGGTAGGAACCGGGGAGCTGTTTTTT.

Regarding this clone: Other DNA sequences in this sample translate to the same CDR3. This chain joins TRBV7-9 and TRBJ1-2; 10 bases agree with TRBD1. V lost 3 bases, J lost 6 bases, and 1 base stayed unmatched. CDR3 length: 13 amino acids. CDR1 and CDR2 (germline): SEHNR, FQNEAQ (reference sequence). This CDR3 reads CASSFGTGDGYTF. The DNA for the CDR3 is TGTGCCAGCAGCTTCGGGACAGGGGATGGCTACACCTTC.

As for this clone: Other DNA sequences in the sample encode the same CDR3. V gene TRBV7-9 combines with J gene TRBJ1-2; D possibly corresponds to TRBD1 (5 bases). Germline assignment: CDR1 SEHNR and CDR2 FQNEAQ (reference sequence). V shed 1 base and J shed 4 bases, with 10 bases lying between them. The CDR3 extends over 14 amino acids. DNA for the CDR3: TGTGCCAGCAGCTTAGGGCAGGGAGGCTATGGCTACACCTTC. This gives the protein CASSLGQGGYGYTF.

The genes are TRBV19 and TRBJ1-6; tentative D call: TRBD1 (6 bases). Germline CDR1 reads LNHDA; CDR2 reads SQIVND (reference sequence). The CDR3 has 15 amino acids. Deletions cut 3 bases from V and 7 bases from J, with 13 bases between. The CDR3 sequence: CASSIETGTNSPLHF. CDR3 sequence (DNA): TGTGCCAGTAGTATCGAGACAGGCACAAATTCACCCCTCCACTTT.

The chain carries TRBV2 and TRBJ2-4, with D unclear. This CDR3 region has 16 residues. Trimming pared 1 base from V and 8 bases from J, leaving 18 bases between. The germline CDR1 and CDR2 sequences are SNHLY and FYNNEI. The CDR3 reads CASSEVERTLLDIQYF. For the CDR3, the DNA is TGTGCCAGCAGTGAAGTTGAGAGAACTCTTCTAGACATTCAGTACTTC. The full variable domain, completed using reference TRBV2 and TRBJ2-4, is EPEVTQTPSHQVTQMGQEVILRCVPISNHLYFYWYRQILGQKVEFLVSFYNNEISEKSEIFDDQFSVERPDGSNFTLKIRSTKLEDSAMYFCASSEVERTLLDIQYFGAGTRLSVL.

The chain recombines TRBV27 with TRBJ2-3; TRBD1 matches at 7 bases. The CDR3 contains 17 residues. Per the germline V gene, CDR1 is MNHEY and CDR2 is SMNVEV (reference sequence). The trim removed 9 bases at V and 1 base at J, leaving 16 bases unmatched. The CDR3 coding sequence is TGTGCCAGTGCGGGTGGGGCAGGGGGATTGCGCACAGATACGCAGTATTTT. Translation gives CASAGGAGGLRTDTQYF.

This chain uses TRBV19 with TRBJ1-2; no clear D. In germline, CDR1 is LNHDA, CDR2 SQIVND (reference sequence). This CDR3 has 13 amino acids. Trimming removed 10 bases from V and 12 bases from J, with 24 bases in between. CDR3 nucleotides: TGTGCCACCCTTTCCCCGGGCCCCGGAGGCCACACCTTC. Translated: CATLSPGPGGHTF.

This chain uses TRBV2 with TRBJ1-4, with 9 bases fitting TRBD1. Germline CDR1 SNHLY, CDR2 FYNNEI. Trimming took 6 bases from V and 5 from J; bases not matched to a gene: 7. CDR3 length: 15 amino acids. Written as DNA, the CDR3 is TGTGCCAGCAGCACTCGGGGGACAGGGAATGAAAAACTGTTTTTT. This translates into CASSTRGTGNEKLFF.

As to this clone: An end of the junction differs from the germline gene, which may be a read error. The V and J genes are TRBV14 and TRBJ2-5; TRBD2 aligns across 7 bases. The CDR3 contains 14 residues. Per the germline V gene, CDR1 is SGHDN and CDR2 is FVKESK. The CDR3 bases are TGTGCCAGCAGCCAAGGGGACTATATAGAGATCCAGTACTTC. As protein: CASSQGDYIEIQYF. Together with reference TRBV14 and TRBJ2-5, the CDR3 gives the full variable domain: EAGVTQFPSHSVIEKGQTVTLRCDPISGHDNLYWYRRVMGKEIKFLLHFVKESKQDESGMPNNRFLAERTGGTYSTLKVQPAELEDSGVYFCASSQGDYIEIQYFGPGTRLLVL.

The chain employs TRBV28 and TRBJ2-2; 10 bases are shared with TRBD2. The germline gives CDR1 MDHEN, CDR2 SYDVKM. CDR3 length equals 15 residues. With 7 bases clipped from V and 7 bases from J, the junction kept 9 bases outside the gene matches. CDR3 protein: CASTSPGLAFGELFF. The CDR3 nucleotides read TGTGCCAGCACCTCACCGGGACTAGCGTTCGGGGAGCTGTTTTTT. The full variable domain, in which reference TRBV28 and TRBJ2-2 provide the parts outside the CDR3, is DVKVTQSSRYLVKRTGEKVFLECVQDMDHENMFWYRQDPGLGLRLIYFSYDVKMKEKGDIPEGYSVSREKKERFSLILESASTNQTSMYLCASTSPGLAFGELFFGEGSRLTVL.

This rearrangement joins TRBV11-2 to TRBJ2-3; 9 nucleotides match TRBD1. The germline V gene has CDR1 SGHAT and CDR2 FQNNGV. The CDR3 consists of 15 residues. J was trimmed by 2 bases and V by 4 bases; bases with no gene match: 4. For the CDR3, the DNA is TGTGCCAGCAGCTACCGGGACAGGGCCACAGATACGCAGTATTTT. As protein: CASSYRDRATDTQYF.

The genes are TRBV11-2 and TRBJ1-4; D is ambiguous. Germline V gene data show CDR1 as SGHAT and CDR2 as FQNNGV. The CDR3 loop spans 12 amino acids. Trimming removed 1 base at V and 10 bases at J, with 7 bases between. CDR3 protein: CASSLGEGKLFF. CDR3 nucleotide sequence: TGTGCCAGCAGCTTAGGGGAGGGAAAACTGTTTTTT.

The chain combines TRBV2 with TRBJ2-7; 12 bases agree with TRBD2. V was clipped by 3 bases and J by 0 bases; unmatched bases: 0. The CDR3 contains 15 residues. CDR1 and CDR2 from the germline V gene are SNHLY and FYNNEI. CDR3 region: CASSETSGSSYEQYF. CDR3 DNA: TGTGCCAGCAGTGAGACTAGCGGGAGCTCCTACGAGCAGTACTTC. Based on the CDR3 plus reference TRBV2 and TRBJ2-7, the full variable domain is EPEVTQTPSHQVTQMGQEVILRCVPISNHLYFYWYRQILGQKVEFLVSFYNNEISEKSEIFDDQFSVERPDGSNFTLKIRSTKLEDSAMYFCASSETSGSSYEQYFGPGTRLTVT.

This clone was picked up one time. CDR3 region: CASSPRDFTDTQYF. In nucleotides, the CDR3 is TGTGCCAGCAGCCCCCGGGACTTCACAGATACGCAGTATTTT. The chain combines TRBV11-2 with TRBJ2-3; D is possibly TRBD2 (6 bases). CDR1 is SGHAT, CDR2 FQNNGV, per germline. V gave up 5 bases and J gave up 2 bases, with 11 bases separating them. This CDR3 contains 14 residues.

The CDR3 here is CASSLNPRNQPQHF. In nucleotides, the CDR3 is TGTGCCAGCAGTTTAAACCCCAGAAATCAGCCCCAGCATTTT. The chain uses TRBV28 and TRBJ1-5; D unclear. Germline CDR1 reads MDHEN; CDR2 reads SYDVKM. The V and J ends lost 2 bases and 4 bases respectively, with 9 bases between them. CDR3 size: 14 residues.

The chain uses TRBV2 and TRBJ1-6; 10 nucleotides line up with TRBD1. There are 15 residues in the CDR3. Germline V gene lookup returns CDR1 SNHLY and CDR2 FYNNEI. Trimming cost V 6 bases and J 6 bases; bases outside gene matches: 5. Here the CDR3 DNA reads TGTGCCAGCAGACCTCGGGACAGGGGTAATTCACCCCTCCACTTT. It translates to CASRPRDRGNSPLHF.

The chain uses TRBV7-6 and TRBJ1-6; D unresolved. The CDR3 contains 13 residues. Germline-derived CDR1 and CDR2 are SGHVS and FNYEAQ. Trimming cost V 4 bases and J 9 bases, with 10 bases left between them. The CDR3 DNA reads TGTGCCAGCAGCTCTGGTGAGGGTTCACCCCTCCACTTT. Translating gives CASSSGEGSPLHF.